These T cell receptor beta chains were read from a single sample in a study of T-cell memory formation after mild COVID-19. TCRdb recomputed calls from the 5' RACE reads with MiXCR, one row per CDR3 protein. The table records roughly 170,000 distinct CDR3 sequences, 18% of them present only once. Material for sequencing was PBMCs or a T cell subset sorted from them (not recorded which). The source of these receptors is a man aged 18 to 29 who had mild COVID-19 (a few samples of this study predate the infection). Cell type and time point are not known. CDR3s include the opening cysteine and the closing phenylalanine or tryptophan. A D gene is named only where the DNA matches it firmly. A clone size is listed for some rows: how often the clone was seen (once, few, many), or a class if it is expanded.

CDR3 length	clone size	V gene	D gene	J gene	CDR3 protein	CDR3 DNA
15	.	TRBV7-2	TRBD2	TRBJ2-7	CASSLQRGSPYEQYF	TGTGCCAGCAGCTTACAGCGGGGTTCCCCCTACGAGCAGTACTTC
16	.	TRBV7-2	.	TRBJ1-6	CASSLASTGIGSPLHF	TGTGCCAGCAGCTTAGCTAGTACAGGGATTGGTTCACCCCTCCACTTT
12	few	TRBV6-5	.	TRBJ1-2	CASRQGGGGYTF	TGTGCCAGCAGACAGGGCGGCGGCGGCTACACCTTC
14	few	TRBV18	.	TRBJ1-5	CASSLTDSNQPQHF	TGTGCCAGCTCACTCACTGATAGCAATCAGCCCCAGCATTTT
13	few	TRBV5-5	.	TRBJ2-7	CASRMAFSYEQYF	TGTGCCAGCAGAATGGCGTTCTCCTACGAGCAGTACTTC
15	.	TRBV6-1	.	TRBJ2-1	CASVQGTYYKNEQFF	TGTGCCAGCGTTCAGGGTACCTATTATAAAAATGAGCAGTTCTTC
14	few	TRBV6-1	.	TRBJ1-2	CASSTTGKVYGYTF	TGTGCCAGCTCGACTACCGGGAAAGTCTATGGCTACACCTTC
14	.	TRBV9	.	TRBJ1-3	CASSVGSSGNTIYF	TGTGCCAGCAGCGTAGGGAGTTCTGGAAACACCATATATTTT
15	few	TRBV5-1	TRBD2	TRBJ2-1	CASELAGNSYNEQFF	TGCGCCAGCGAACTAGCGGGGAACTCCTACAATGAGCAGTTCTTC
15	few	TRBV20-1	.	TRBJ2-3	CSAHREPRGTDTQYF	TGCAGTGCCCACCGGGAACCGCGAGGCACAGATACGCAGTATTTT
15	few	TRBV7-2	TRBD1	TRBJ2-7	CASSKDMGQVYEQYF	TGTGCCAGCAGCAAAGATATGGGACAGGTCTACGAGCAGTACTTC
12	.	TRBV20-1	.	TRBJ1-5	CSVGSSNQPQHF	TGCAGTGTCGGGAGCAGCAATCAGCCCCAGCATTTT
14	many	TRBV5-1	TRBD1	TRBJ2-3	CASSPGGPTDTQYF	TGCGCCAGCAGCCCAGGGGGCCCCACAGATACGCAGTATTTT
14	few	TRBV28	.	TRBJ1-1	CATGPVEGYTEAFF	TGTGCCACCGGACCGGTCGAGGGGTACACTGAAGCTTTCTTT
13	.	TRBV7-3	.	TRBJ1-5	CASSLFPLQPQHF	TGTGCCAGCAGCTTATTCCCATTACAGCCCCAGCATTTT
14	many	TRBV5-1	.	TRBJ2-3	CASSLGARGDTQYF	TGCGCCAGCAGCTTGGGGGCCCGGGGCGACACGCAGTATTTT
16	.	TRBV12-3/TRBV12-4	.	TRBJ1-5	CASSSIPGGNNQPQHF	TGTGCCAGCAGTTCAATTCCCGGCGGGAACAATCAGCCCCAGCATTTT
15	.	TRBV18	TRBD1	TRBJ2-3	CASSPAGGFGDTQYF	TGTGCCAGCTCGCCGGCAGGGGGCTTTGGAGATACGCAGTATTTT
16	.	TRBV5-1	.	TRBJ2-2	CASSLAVGAYTGELFF	TGCGCCAGCAGCTTGGCGGTTGGAGCCTACACCGGGGAGCTGTTTTTT
16	once	TRBV5-1	.	TRBJ1-1	CASSLEGPVRNTEAFF	TGCGCCAGCAGCTTGGAAGGTCCGGTCCGGAACACTGAAGCTTTCTTT
16	many	TRBV12-3/TRBV12-4	TRBD1	TRBJ2-3	CASSLVPGGKSDTQYF	TGTGCCAGCAGTTTAGTTCCAGGGGGAAAATCAGATACGCAGTATTTT
14	few	TRBV5-4	.	TRBJ2-7	CASSMKGDSYEQYF	TGTGCCAGCAGCATGAAGGGGGACTCCTACGAGCAGTACTTC
12	many	TRBV11-2	.	TRBJ2-5	CASRGYQETQYF	TGTGCCAGCCGGGGGTACCAAGAGACCCAGTACTTC
13	few	TRBV7-2	TRBD1	TRBJ2-1	CASRGYRGNEQFF	TGTGCCAGCAGGGGTTACAGGGGCAATGAGCAGTTCTTC
14	.	TRBV11-2	TRBD1	TRBJ1-1	CASSSGGGWAEAFF	TGTGCCAGCAGCTCAGGGGGGGGCTGGGCTGAAGCTTTCTTT
12	.	TRBV20-1	.	TRBJ2-6	CSAISGANVLTF	TGCAGTGCGATTTCTGGGGCCAACGTCCTGACTTTC
15	few	TRBV5-1	TRBD2	TRBJ2-5	CASSRSGGAQETQYF	TGCGCCAGCAGCCGTAGCGGGGGCGCTCAAGAGACCCAGTACTTC
14	.	TRBV6-2/TRBV6-3	.	TRBJ2-5	CASTPGLALETQYF	TGTGCCAGCACCCCCGGGTTAGCCTTAGAGACCCAGTACTTC
13	.	TRBV5-1	.	TRBJ1-5	CASRGQPDQPQHF	TGCGCCAGCAGAGGGCAACCCGATCAGCCCCAGCATTTT
11	few	TRBV29-1	.	TRBJ1-1	CSGGGYTEAFF	TGCAGCGGGGGGGGATACACTGAAGCTTTCTTT
13	medium-sized	TRBV5-1	.	TRBJ2-3	CASSPDRTDTQYF	TGCGCCAGCAGCCCCGACCGCACAGATACGCAGTATTTT
16	few	TRBV24-1	.	TRBJ2-3	CATSDKTRATKDTQYF	TGTGCCACCAGTGATAAAACTAGGGCTACGAAAGATACGCAGTATTTT
16	.	TRBV19	.	TRBJ1-2	CASSIAFTRSNYGYTF	TGTGCCAGTAGTATAGCCTTCACACGATCTAACTATGGCTACACCTTC
15	.	TRBV12-3/TRBV12-4	.	TRBJ1-2	CASSSPPRGSYGYTF	TGTGCCAGCAGTTCCCCTCCCAGGGGCTCCTATGGCTACACCTTC
17	.	TRBV4-2	TRBD2	TRBJ2-5	CASSRDGSSGGYETQYF	TGTGCCAGCAGCCGAGACGGTTCTAGCGGGGGTTATGAGACCCAGTACTTC
13	once	TRBV5-6	.	TRBJ2-5	CASSSPAGETQYF	TGTGCCAGCAGCTCCCCAGCTGGAGAGACCCAGTACTTC
10	.	TRBV20-1	.	TRBJ2-4	CSARRQIQYF	TGCAGTGCCCGGAGACAGATTCAGTACTTC